What follows are 15 T cell receptor beta chains derived from one specimen sequenced in a study of blood T cell repertoires in COVID-19. Clones were read by immunoSEQ multiplex PCR, and TCRdb kept only the in-frame ones, dropping some. The table shows approximately 250,000 clones, with 80% to 90% occurring only once. Material for sequencing was PBMCs or T cells enriched from blood (not recorded which). The receptors were sampled from a young man with acute COVID-19.

This clone was counted a single time. The V call is TRBV6-5, the J call TRBJ2-6; possible D gene TRBD2, 6 bases. The V end lost 8 bases, the J end lost 3 bases, and 14 bases lay between the germline ends. Germline V lookup: CDR1 MNHEY, CDR2 SVGAGI. CDR3 length: 15 residues. The CDR3 loop is CASGTGVGGANVLTF. CDR3 DNA sequence: TGTGCCAGCGGAACGGGGGTTGGTGGGGCCAACGTCCTGACTTTC.

This clone was counted a few times. The chain combines TRBV27 with TRBJ1-3, with 10 bases aligning to TRBD1. Losses at the gene ends were 5 bases for V and 7 bases for J; bases not matched to a gene: 11. Germline CDR1 and CDR2: MNHEY and SMNVEV (reference sequence). This CDR3 has 16 residues. The CDR3 spells CASSTTGTGDRNTIYF. The CDR3 DNA sequence: TGTGCCAGCAGTACTACCGGGACAGGGGACCGGAACACCATATATTTT.

This chain uses TRBV5-1 with TRBJ1-5; 8 positions match TRBD1. The germline V gene encodes CDR1 SGHRS and CDR2 YFSETQ. The V gene end was trimmed by 5 bases and the J gene end by 3 bases; junction bases not matched to a gene: 7. There are 15 residues in the CDR3. The DNA for the CDR3 is TGCGCCAGCAGTCCGACAGGGGCCCTCAATCAGCCCCAGCATTTT. Its translation is CASSPTGALNQPQHF.

This rearrangement joins TRBV29-1 to TRBJ2-5, with TRBD2 as a possible D gene (6 bases). Germline CDR1 reads SQVTM; CDR2 reads ANQGSEA. V was pared by 6 bases and J by 0 bases, with 8 bases between. The CDR3 extends over 12 amino acids. The CDR3 reads CSVGGYQETQYF. CDR3 in DNA: TGCAGCGTCGGAGGGTACCAAGAGACCCAGTACTTC.

This chain links TRBV5-1 with TRBJ1-2, with no clear D. Germline V CDR1 and CDR2: SGHRS, YFSETQ. The V gene lost 4 bases and the J gene lost 7 bases, with 11 bases spanning the gap. The CDR3 sequence is 12 residues long. The CDR3 sequence: CASSLTRGGYTF. The CDR3, as DNA: TGCGCCAGCAGCCTAACCCGAGGTGGCTACACCTTC.

This clone has a count of ten or more. The CDR3 region is CASSDSTGAGELFF. The DNA for the CDR3 is TGTGCCAGCAGTGACTCGACAGGGGCCGGGGAGCTGTTTTTT. The rearrangement links TRBV6-4 to TRBJ2-2, with 8 nucleotides matching TRBD1. The CDR3 runs 14 residues. Germline V gives CDR1 MRHNA, CDR2 SNTAGT. The trim removed 0 bases at V and 6 bases at J, leaving 0 bases unmatched.

Only one count was recorded for this clone. The chain recombines TRBV5-1 with TRBJ1-6; no definite D call. With 3 bases removed from V and 6 bases from J, the gap between germline ends came to 7 bases. The CDR3 sequence is 13 residues long. Germline lookup yields CDR1 SGHRS and CDR2 YFSETQ. CDR3 sequence (DNA): TGCGCCAGCAGCTCGACAACTAATTCACCCCTCCACTTT. It translates to CASSSTTNSPLHF. The full variable domain, rest sourced from reference TRBV5-1 and TRBJ1-6, is KAGVTQTPRYLIKTRGQQVTLSCSPISGHRSVSWYQQTPGQGLQFLFEYFSETQRNKGNFPGRFSGRQFSNSRSEMNVSTLELGDSALYLCASSSTTNSPLHFGNGTRLTVT.

The chain links TRBV4-1 to TRBJ2-2; 10 nucleotides align to TRBD2. Trimming at V came to 5 bases and at J to 0 bases, leaving 3 bases not matched to a gene. Germline V lookup: CDR1 MGHRA, CDR2 YSYEKL. The CDR3 is made up of 16 amino acids. The CDR3 loop is CASSILAGANTGELFF. The CDR3 DNA sequence: TGCGCCAGCAGCATTCTAGCGGGAGCGAACACCGGGGAGCTGTTTTTT.

The chain links TRBV19 to TRBJ1-5; D remains unclear. This CDR3 has 17 amino acids. Germline V gene sequence: CDR1 LNHDA, CDR2 SQIVND (reference sequence). Trimming left V 2 bases short and J 2 bases short, with 16 bases between. The CDR3 sequence: CASSINREAAGNQPQHF. The CDR3 DNA reads TGTGCCAGTAGTATAAATAGGGAAGCGGCCGGCAATCAGCCCCAGCATTTT.

The chain links TRBV11-3 to TRBJ1-3; no firm D call. V was pared by 1 base and J by 2 bases, with 12 bases between. Germline V lookup: CDR1 SGHNT, CDR2 YENEEA. There are 16 residues in the CDR3. CDR3 amino acids: CASSLVAGNTGNTIYF. The CDR3 DNA is TGTGCCAGCAGCTTAGTGGCCGGGAATACTGGAAACACCATATATTTT.

The rearrangement uses TRBV5-4 and TRBJ2-3; 7 bases are shared with TRBD2. CDR1 is SGHNT, CDR2 YYREEE, per germline (reference sequence). V was clipped by 2 bases and J by 4 bases; unmatched bases: 13. The CDR3 totals 17 residues. The CDR3 nucleotides are TGTGCCAGCAGCTTCCTGACTAGCCGCGACGTACCAGATACGCAGTATTTT. Its translation is CASSFLTSRDVPDTQYF. Drawing the rest from reference TRBV5-4 and TRBJ2-3, the complete variable domain is ETGVTQSPTHLIKTRGQQVTLRCSSQSGHNTVSWYQQALGQGPQFIFQYYREEENGRGNFPPRFSGLQFPNYSSELNVNALELDDSALYLCASSFLTSRDVPDTQYFGPGTRLTVL.

This clone was seen repeatedly, ten times or more. The chain joins TRBV19 to TRBJ1-2, with a possible D match to TRBD1 (6 bases). CDR3 size: 16 residues. Germline values: CDR1 LNHDA, CDR2 SQIVND (reference sequence). Trimming left V 2 bases short and J 4 bases short, with 17 bases between. CDR3 nucleotides: TGTGCCAGTAGTATAACAGGGTCCGCTCTTAGCTATGGCTACACCTTC. Amino acid sequence: CASSITGSALSYGYTF.

The rearrangement joins TRBV5-5 to TRBJ2-1; no reliable D call. CDR3 size: 16 residues. Germline lookup yields CDR1 SGHKS and CDR2 YYEKEE (reference sequence). The V gene lost 0 bases and the J gene lost 5 bases, with 15 bases spanning the gap. CDR3 sequence: CASSLAIVTRNNEQFF. For the CDR3, the DNA is TGTGCCAGCAGCTTGGCGATTGTGACAAGAAACAATGAGCAGTTCTTC.

The rearrangement joins TRBV6-5 to TRBJ1-2; perhaps TRBD1 as D (5 bases). The CDR3 consists of 13 residues. V shed 8 bases and J shed 4 bases, with 14 bases lying between them. Germline values: CDR1 MNHEY, CDR2 SVGAGI. CDR3 sequence: CASHSGGSYGYTF. The CDR3 DNA sequence: TGTGCCAGCCACTCGGGGGGAAGCTATGGCTACACCTTC.

The V gene is TRBV19, the J gene TRBJ2-5, with 8 bases that match TRBD2. Trimming at V came to 3 bases and at J to 2 bases, leaving 8 bases not matched to a gene. CDR3 size: 16 residues. The V gene's germline CDR1 is LNHDA and CDR2 SQIVND (reference sequence). For the CDR3, the DNA is TGTGCCAGTAGTATTAACGGGGGGGGCCAACAAGAGACCCAGTACTTC. This translates into CASSINGGGQQETQYF.